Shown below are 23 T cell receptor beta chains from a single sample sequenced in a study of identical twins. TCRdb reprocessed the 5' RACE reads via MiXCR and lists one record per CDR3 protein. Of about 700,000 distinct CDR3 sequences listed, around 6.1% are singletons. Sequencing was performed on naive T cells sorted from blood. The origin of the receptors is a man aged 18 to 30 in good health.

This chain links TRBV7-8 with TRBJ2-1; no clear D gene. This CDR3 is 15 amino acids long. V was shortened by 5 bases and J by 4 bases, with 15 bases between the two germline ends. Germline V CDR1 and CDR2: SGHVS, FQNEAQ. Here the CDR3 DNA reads TGTGCCAGCAGCCAAACCCGGGTGGCTTACAATGAGCAGTTCTTC. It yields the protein CASSQTRVAYNEQFF.

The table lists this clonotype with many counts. The CDR3 protein is CASNLRGPSDTQYF. The CDR3 DNA reads TGCGCCAGCAACCTGCGAGGACCCTCAGATACGCAGTATTTT. V is TRBV5-1 and J is TRBJ2-3; D remains ambiguous. V was pared by 6 bases and J by 4 bases, with 15 bases between. Germline values: CDR1 SGHRS, CDR2 YFSETQ. The CDR3 consists of 14 residues.

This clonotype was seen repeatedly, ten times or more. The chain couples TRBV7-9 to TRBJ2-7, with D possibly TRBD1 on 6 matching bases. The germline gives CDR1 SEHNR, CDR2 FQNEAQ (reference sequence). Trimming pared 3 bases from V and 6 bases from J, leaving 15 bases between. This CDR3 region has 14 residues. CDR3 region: CASSLQGPRSEQYF. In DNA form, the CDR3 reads TGTGCCAGCAGCTTGCAGGGGCCTAGAAGCGAGCAGTACTTC.

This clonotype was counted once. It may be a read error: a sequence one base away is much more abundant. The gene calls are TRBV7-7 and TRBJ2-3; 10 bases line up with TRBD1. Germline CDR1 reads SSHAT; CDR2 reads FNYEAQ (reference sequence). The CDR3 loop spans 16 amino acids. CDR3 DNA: TGTGTCAGCAGCCCTTCCGGGACAGGGGCCGGGGATACGCAGTATTTT. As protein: CVSSPSGTGAGDTQYF.

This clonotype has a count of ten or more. CDR3 in amino acids: CATFSPGQGFQETQYF. The CDR3, as DNA: TGTGCCACCTTCTCCCCGGGACAGGGGTTTCAGGAGACCCAGTACTTC. The rearrangement joins TRBV6-1 to TRBJ2-5; TRBD1 agrees at 10 bases. The CDR3 is 16 residues long. Looked up from germline, CDR1 is MNHNS and CDR2 is SASEGT. V dropped 10 bases and J dropped 5; count of bases not matched to a gene: 16.

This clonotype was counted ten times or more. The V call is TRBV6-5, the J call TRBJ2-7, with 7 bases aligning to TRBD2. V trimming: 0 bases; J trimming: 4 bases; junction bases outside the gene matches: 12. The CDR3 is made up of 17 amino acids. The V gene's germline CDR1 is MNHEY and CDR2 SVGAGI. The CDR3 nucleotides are TGTGCCAGCAGTTACTCACTGCCGGGACTACGAGGGTACGAGCAGTACTTC. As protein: CASSYSLPGLRGYEQYF.

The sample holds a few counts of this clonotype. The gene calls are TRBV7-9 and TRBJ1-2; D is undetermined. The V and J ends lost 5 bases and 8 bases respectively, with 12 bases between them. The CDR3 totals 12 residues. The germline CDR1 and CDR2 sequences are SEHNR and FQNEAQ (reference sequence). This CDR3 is CASSLASAGYTF. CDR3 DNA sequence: TGTGCCAGCAGCCTCGCCTCCGCGGGCTACACCTTC.

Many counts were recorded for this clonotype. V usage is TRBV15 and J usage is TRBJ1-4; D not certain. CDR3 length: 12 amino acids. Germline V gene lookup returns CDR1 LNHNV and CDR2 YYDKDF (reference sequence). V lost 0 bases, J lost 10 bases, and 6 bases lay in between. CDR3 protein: CATSRDLVKLFF. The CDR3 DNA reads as TGTGCCACCAGCAGAGATCTGGTAAAACTGTTTTTT.

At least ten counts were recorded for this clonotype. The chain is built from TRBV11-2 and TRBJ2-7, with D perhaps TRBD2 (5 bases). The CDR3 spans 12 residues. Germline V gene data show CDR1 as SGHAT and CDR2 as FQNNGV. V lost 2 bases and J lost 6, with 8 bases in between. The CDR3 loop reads CASSLHRGEQYV. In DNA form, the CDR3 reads TGTGCCAGCAGCTTACACCGGGGCGAGCAGTACGTC.

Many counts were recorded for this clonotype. CDR3 nucleotide sequence: TGTGCCAGCAGTTTAGAACAGGGCCTAATGTATCAGCCCCAGCATTTT. As protein: CASSLEQGLMYQPQHF. This sequence joins TRBV28 and TRBJ1-5, with a tentative D call TRBD1 (6 bases). CDR1 and CDR2 from the germline V gene are MDHEN and SYDVKM. The CDR3 length is 16 residues. V was cut by 2 bases and J by 5 bases, with 16 bases left in between.

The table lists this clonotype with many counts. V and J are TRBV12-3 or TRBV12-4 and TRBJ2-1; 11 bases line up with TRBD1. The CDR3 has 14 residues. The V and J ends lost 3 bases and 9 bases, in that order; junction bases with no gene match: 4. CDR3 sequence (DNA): TGTGCCAGCAGTTTGGACAGGGGGCAGGGTGAGCAGTTCTTC. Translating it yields CASSLDRGQGEQFF.

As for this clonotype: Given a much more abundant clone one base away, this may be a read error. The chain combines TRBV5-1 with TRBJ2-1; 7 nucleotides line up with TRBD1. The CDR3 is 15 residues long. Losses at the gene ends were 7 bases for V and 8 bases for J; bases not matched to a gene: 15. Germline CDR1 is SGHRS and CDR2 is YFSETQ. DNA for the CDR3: TGCGCCAGCTTTGACCGGAGACAGGGTCTCGATGAGCAGTTCTTC. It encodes CASFDRRQGLDEQFF.

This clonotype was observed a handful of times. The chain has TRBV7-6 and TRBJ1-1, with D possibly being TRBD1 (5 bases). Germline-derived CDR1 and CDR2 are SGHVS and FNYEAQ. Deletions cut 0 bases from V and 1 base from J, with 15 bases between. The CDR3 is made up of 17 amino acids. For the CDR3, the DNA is TGTGCCAGCAGCTTAGCGGTGAGCAGGGCCGAGAACACTGAAGCTTTCTTT. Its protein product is CASSLAVSRAENTEAFF.

CDR3 nucleotides: TGCGCCAGCAGCACGAAGGGCCAAGGGGTGGAGACCCAGTACTTC. Encoded protein: CASSTKGQGVETQYF. The rearrangement links TRBV4-1 to TRBJ2-5, with TRBD1 as a possible D gene (5 bases). CDR3 size: 15 residues. Trimming shortened V by 5 bases and J by 5 bases, and 18 bases separated the two germline ends. The germline CDR1 and CDR2 sequences are MGHRA and YSYEKL.

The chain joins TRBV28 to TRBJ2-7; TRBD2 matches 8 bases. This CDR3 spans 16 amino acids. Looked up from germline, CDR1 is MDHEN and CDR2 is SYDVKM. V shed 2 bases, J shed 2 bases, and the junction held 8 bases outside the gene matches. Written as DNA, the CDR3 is TGTGCCAGCAGTTTAATCAAGGCGGGAGGAACCTACGAGCAGTACTTC. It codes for CASSLIKAGGTYEQYF. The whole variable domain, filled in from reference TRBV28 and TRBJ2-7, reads DVKVTQSSRYLVKRTGEKVFLECVQDMDHENMFWYRQDPGLGLRLIYFSYDVKMKEKGDIPEGYSVSREKKERFSLILESASTNQTSMYLCASSLIKAGGTYEQYFGPGTRLTVT.

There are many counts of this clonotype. CDR3 bases: TGTGCCAGCAGCTTAGGCAGGACAGAGACCCAGTACTTC. This gives the protein CASSLGRTETQYF. This chain connects TRBV7-2 to TRBJ2-5, with D unresolved. This CDR3 has 13 amino acids. Trimming shortened V by 1 base and J by 4 bases, and 7 bases separated the two germline ends. Germline CDR1 and CDR2: SGHTA and FQGNSA. Based on the CDR3 plus reference TRBV7-2 and TRBJ2-5, the full variable domain is GAGVSQSPSNKVTEKGKDVELRCDPISGHTALYWYRQSLGQGLEFLIYFQGNSAPDKSGLPSDRFSAERTGGSVSTLTIQRTQQEDSAVYLCASSLGRTETQYFGPGTRLLVL.

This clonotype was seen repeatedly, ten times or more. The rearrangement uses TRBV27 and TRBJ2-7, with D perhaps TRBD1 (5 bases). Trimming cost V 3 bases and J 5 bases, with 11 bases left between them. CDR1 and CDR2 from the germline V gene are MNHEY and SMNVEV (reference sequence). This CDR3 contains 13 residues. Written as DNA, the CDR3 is TGTGCCAGCAGTTTGGCAGGGTCGGACGAGCAGTACTTC. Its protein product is CASSLAGSDEQYF.

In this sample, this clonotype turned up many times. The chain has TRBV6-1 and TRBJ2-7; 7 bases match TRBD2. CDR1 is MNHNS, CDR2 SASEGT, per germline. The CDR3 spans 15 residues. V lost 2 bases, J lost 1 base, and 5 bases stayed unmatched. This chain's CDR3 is CASSEPREGSYEQYV. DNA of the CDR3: TGTGCCAGCAGTGAACCCAGGGAGGGGTCCTACGAGCAGTACGTC.

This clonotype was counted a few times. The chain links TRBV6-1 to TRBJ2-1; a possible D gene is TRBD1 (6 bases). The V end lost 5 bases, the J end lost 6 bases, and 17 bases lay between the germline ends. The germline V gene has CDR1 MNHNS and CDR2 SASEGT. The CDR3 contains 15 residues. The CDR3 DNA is TGTGCCAGCAGTCGGGACAACGTACCAGCCAATGAGCAGTTCTTC. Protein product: CASSRDNVPANEQFF.

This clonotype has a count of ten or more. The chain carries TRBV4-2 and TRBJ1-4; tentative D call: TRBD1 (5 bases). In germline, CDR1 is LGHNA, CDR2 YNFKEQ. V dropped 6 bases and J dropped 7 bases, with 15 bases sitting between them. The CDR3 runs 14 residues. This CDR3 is CASRPQGGGEKLFF. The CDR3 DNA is TGTGCCAGCAGACCGCAGGGAGGCGGTGAAAAACTGTTTTTT.

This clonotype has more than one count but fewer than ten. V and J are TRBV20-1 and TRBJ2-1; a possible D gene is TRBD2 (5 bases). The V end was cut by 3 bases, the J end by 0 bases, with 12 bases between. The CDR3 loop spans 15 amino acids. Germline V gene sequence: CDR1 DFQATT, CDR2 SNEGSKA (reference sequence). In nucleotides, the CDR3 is TGCAGTGCTAGTGCTGGCGGAGGCTCCTACAATGAGCAGTTCTTC. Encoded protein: CSASAGGGSYNEQFF.

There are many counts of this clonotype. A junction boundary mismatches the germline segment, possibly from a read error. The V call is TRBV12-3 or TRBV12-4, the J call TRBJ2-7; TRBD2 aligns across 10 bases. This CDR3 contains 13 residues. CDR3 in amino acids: CASSVAGGHEQYF. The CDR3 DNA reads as TGTGCCAGCAGTGTAGCGGGAGGCCACGAGCAGTACTTC.

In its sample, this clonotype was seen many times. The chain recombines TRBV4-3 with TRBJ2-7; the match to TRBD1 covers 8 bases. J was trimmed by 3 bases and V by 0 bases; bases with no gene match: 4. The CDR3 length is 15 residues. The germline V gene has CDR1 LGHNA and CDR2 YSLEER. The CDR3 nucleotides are TGCGCCAGCAGCCAAGAGTCCAGGGGGCTCTACGAGCAGTACTTC. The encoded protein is CASSQESRGLYEQYF.